This T cell receptor (beta chain) derives from a study of shared clonotypes between healthy human individuals. Clones were read by immunoSEQ multiplex PCR, and TCRdb kept only the in-frame ones, dropping some. Of 2 million to 2.5 million clones in the sample, 85% to 95% are singletons; the top ten hold more than 0.35%. Sequenced sample: naive CD4+ T cells from PBMCs. The subset is: CD45RA+ positively selected. This TCR was recovered from a man younger than 35 in good health. Some clones in this sample may be carry-over from other donors' samples.

The DNA of the CDR3 is TGTGCCAGCAGTTACTCGATAGGACAGGGGAATCAGCCCCAGCATTTT. Protein product: CASSYSIGQGNQPQHF. The chain uses TRBV6-6 and TRBJ1-5; 9 nucleotides match TRBD1. The CDR3 consists of 16 residues. Germline CDR1 is MNHNY and CDR2 is SVGAGI (reference sequence). V was clipped by 0 bases and J by 4 bases; unmatched bases: 4.